The sample holds one count of the clone carrying this T cell receptor beta chain. Its antigen is as yet unknown. Its ends do not fully match the called genes, so a read error is possible. The sample comes from a study of tumor and adjacent non-tumor tissue in lung cancer. Study-level points and caveats: Compared with tumor, normal lung showed significantly lower TCR diversity.

A modified ARM-PCR protocol with three rounds of nested PCR amplified TCRbeta. Using its own MiXCR run on the multiplex PCR reads, TCRdb lists one record per CDR3 protein. The data hold about 110,000 distinct CDR3 sequences, with under 90% observed a single time. The template was RNA from unsorted bulk tissue. Donors were chemotherapy-naive, newly diagnosed lung cancer surgical patients in China, August–late 2014. This CDR3 is 12 amino acids long. Germline-derived CDR1 and CDR2 are MNHEY and SVGEGT. The rearrangement joins TRBV6-2 or TRBV6-3 to TRBJ2-1; D is undetermined. Sequenced: lung tumor tissue. The clonotype comes from a man aged 70-80 years with non-small cell lung cancer. Written as DNA, the CDR3 is TGTGCCAGCAGCAAACTCCCGTACAAGCACTTATTC. It specifies CASSKLPYKHLF.